This entry concerns a single TCR beta chain. V lost 8 bases and J 4 bases, leaving 14 bases between the germline ends. Per the germline V gene, CDR1 is MDHEN and CDR2 is SYDVKM. The CDR3 is 13 residues long. In the source study's methods: Researchers report that nucleated cell counts were estimated from reference gene primer amplification. Here immunoSEQ multiplex PCR was the method, and the copy in TCRdb shows in-frame clones only, minus some. V, J and clone size are taken as reported in that table, and D and trimming were inferred from the DNA itself. The table shows 100,000 or so clones, with about 85% occurring only once. The data belong to a study of blood T cell repertoires in COVID-19. Looking at the study overall: Samples came from the United States, Italy and Spain, spanning acute and convalescent COVID-19. PBMCs, B-cell-depleted T cells, or T cells provided the cDNA or gDNA that made up the material.

This sequence originates from a human donor in a cohort sampled during active COVID-19. Sequenced sample: peripheral blood. J is TRBJ1-2 and V is TRBV28; TRBD1 is a possible D gene (6 bases). The CDR3 is CASVNRATYGYTF. For the CDR3, the DNA is TGTGCCAGCGTAAACAGGGCCACCTATGGCTACACCTTC.